This T cell receptor (beta chain) was identified in a study of CD8+ T cells in alopecia areata. Trimming stripped 6 bases from V and 4 bases from J, with 13 bases between. The CDR3 has 14 amino acids. Germline CDR1 reads MNHEY; CDR2 reads SVGAGI. Following RNA extraction, reverse transcription yielded cDNA that acted as the sequencing template. Sequenced by immunoSEQ multiplex PCR; TCRdb stores in-frame clones only, minus some. The sample yields some 170,000 clones, about 70% seen once. Here the sequenced sample was CD8+ T cells sorted from blood, taken at week 0. This sequence originates from a human donor with alopecia areata. This sequence joins TRBV6-5 and TRBJ1-5, with a tentative D call TRBD1 (6 bases). DNA of the CDR3: TGTGCCAGCAGGCCGGGACAATCAAATCAGCCCCAGCATTTT. Protein sequence: CASRPGQSNQPQHF.